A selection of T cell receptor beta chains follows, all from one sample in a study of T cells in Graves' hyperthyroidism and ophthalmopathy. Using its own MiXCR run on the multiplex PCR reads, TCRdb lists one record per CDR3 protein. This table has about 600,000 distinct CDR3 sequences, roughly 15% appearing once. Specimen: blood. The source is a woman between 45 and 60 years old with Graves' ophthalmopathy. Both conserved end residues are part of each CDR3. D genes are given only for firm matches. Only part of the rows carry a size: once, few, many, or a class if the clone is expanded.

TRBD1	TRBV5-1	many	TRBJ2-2	CASIQGASATGELFF	TGCGCCAGCATACAGGGGGCATCGGCCACCGGGGAGCTGTTTTTT
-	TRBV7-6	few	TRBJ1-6	CASSSEESPLHF	TGTGCCAGCAGCTCGGAGGAATCACCCCTCCACTTT
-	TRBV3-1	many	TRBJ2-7	CASSQGTGRTYEQYF	TGTGCCAGCAGCCAAGGCACAGGAAGAACCTACGAGCAGTACTTC
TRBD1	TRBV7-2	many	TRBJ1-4	CASSKTGGEKLFF	TGTGCCAGCAGTAAGACAGGGGGGGAAAAACTGTTTTTT
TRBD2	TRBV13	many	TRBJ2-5	CASSLVAGADGETQYF	TGTGCCAGCAGCCTAGTAGCGGGAGCCGACGGGGAGACCCAGTACTTC
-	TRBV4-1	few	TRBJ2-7	CASSQEDTSYEQYF	TGCGCCAGCAGCCAAGAGGATACCTCCTACGAGCAGTACTTC
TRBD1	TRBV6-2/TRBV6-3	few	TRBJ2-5	CASSYGGQGFQETQYF	TGTGCCAGCAGTTACGGAGGACAGGGCTTTCAAGAGACCCAGTACTTC
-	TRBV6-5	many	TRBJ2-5	CASSSLRTVQETQYF	TGTGCCAGCAGTTCCCTTAGGACCGTCCAAGAGACCCAGTACTTC
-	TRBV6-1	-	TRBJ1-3	CASSPVGGYSGNTIYF	TGTGCCAGCAGTCCGGTCGGGGGCTACTCTGGAAACACCATATATTTT
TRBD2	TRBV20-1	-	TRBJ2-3	CSAGGLAGGPADTQYF	TGCAGTGCTGGCGGACTAGCGGGAGGGCCGGCAGATACGCAGTATTTT
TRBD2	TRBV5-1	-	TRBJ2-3	CASSPPSGSGDTQYF	TGCGCCAGCAGCCCCCCTAGCGGGAGTGGAGATACGCAGTATTTT
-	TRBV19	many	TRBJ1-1	CASSIGTGNTEAFF	TGTGCCAGTAGTATCGGGACCGGGAACACTGAAGCTTTCTTT
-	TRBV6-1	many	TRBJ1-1	CASSDPIGAGQGMNTEAFF	TGTGCCAGCAGTGACCCCATAGGGGCAGGACAAGGTATGAACACTGAAGCTTTCTTT
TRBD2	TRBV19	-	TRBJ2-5	CAGSISGGRAETQYF	TGTGCCGGTAGTATTAGTGGCGGGAGGGCCGAGACCCAGTACTTC
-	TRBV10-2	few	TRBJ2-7	CASSGQPQYYEQYF	TGCGCCAGCAGTGGCCAGCCCCAATACTACGAGCAGTACTTC
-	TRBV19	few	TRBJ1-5	CASSIPVNSYSNQPQHF	TGTGCCAGTAGTATACCGGTAAATAGTTATAGCAATCAGCCCCAGCATTTT
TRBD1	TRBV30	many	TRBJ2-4	CAWSPRDRGRDIQYF	TGTGCCTGGAGTCCGCGAGACAGGGGCCGGGACATTCAGTACTTC
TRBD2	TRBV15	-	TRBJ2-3	CATSRVGGSGDTQYF	TGTGCCACCAGCAGAGTGGGCGGTAGCGGGGATACGCAGTATTTT
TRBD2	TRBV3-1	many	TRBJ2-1	CASSGTRNGEQFF	TGTGCCAGCAGCGGGACTAGAAACGGTGAGCAGTTCTTC
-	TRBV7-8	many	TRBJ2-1	CASSLGGLGGYEQFF	TGTGCCAGCAGCTTAGGAGGGCTGGGTGGCTATGAGCAGTTCTTC
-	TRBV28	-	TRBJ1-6	CASSLDSSSYNSPLHF	TGTGCCAGCAGTTTGGACAGTTCTTCCTATAATTCACCCCTCCACTTT
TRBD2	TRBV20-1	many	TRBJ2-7	CSAYKGLAGAYEQYF	TGCAGTGCCTACAAAGGACTAGCGGGAGCTTACGAGCAGTACTTC
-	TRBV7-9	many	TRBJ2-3	CASSLDDTQYF	TGTGCCAGCAGCTTAGACGATACGCAGTATTTT
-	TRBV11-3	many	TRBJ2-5	CASSLDLGDQETQYF	TGTGCCAGCAGCTTAGATCTGGGGGACCAAGAGACCCAGTACTTC
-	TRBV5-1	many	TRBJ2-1	CASSQSTLSYNEQFF	TGCGCCAGCAGCCAATCTACCCTCTCCTACAATGAGCAGTTCTTC
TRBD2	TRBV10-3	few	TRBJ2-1	CAISEGLAGGVGEQFF	TGTGCCATCAGTGAGGGACTAGCGGGAGGGGTTGGTGAGCAGTTCTTC
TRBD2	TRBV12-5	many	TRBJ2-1	CASGLDTSGIYNEQFF	TGTGCTAGTGGTTTGGACACTAGCGGGATATACAATGAGCAGTTCTTC
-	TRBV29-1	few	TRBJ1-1	CSVEEASGTEAFF	TGCAGCGTTGAAGAGGCGTCGGGCACTGAAGCTTTCTTT
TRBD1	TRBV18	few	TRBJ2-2	CASSLNRGTNTGELFF	TGTGCCAGCTCACTGAACAGGGGGACGAACACCGGGGAGCTGTTTTTT
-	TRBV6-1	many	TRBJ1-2	CASSPLSTNYGYTF	TGTGCCAGCAGCCCGCTGAGCACTAACTATGGCTACACCTTC
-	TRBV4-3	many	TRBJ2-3	CASSQDGRGRTDTQYF	TGCGCCAGCAGCCAAGATGGACGGGGTCGCACAGATACGCAGTATTTT
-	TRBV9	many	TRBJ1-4	CASSVGGDSEKLFF	TGTGCCAGCAGCGTGGGGGGCGACAGTGAAAAACTGTTTTTT
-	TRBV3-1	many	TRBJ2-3	CASTLEPHRTDTQYF	TGTGCCAGCACCCTAGAACCCCACCGCACAGATACGCAGTATTTT
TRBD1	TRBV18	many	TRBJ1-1	CASSPRDRMNTEAFF	TGTGCCAGCTCACCCAGGGACAGGATGAACACTGAAGCTTTCTTT
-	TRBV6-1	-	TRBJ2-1	CASRTDRNNEQFF	TGCGCCAGCAGGACCGACAGAAACAATGAGCAGTTCTTC
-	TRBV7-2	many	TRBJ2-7	CASSLRPRGIEQYF	TGTGCCAGCAGCTTGCGTCCTAGGGGGATCGAGCAGTACTTC
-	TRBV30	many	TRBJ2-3	CALGGTTDTQYF	TGTGCCCTCGGCGGGACGACAGATACGCAGTATTTT
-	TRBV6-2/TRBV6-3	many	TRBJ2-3	CASSYEGSSTDTQYF	TGTGCCAGCAGTTATGAGGGGAGTAGCACAGATACGCAGTATTTT
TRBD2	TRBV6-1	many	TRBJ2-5	CASKGRRETVETQYF	TGTGCCAGCAAAGGAAGGCGGGAGACAGTGGAGACCCAGTACTTC
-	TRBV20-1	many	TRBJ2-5	CSAIPPPLGYDTQYF	TGCAGTGCTATCCCCCCACCTTTGGGATACGACACCCAGTACTTC
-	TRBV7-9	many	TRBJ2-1	CASSSQSGVGFF	TGTGCCAGCAGCTCGCAGTCGGGGGTGGGGTTCTTC
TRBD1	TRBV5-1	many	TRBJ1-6	CASSLVRDRSSPLHF	TGCGCCAGCAGCTTGGTACGGGACAGATCCTCACCCCTCCACTTT
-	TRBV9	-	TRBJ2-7	CASSSSWDSYEQYF	TGTGCCAGCAGCTCTAGCTGGGACTCCTACGAGCAGTACTTC
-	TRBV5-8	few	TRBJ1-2	CASSGSNLGYTF	TGTGCCAGCAGCGGAAGTAATTTGGGCTACACCTTC
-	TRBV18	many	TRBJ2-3	CASSQDVGRDTQYF	TGTGCCAGCTCACAGGATGTGGGCAGAGATACGCAGTATTTT